This TCR beta chain was sequenced in a study of PD-L1 blockade in urothelial cancer. This CDR3 comprises 18 residues. The V gene's germline CDR1 is LGHNA and CDR2 YSLEER. The V and J ends lost 0 bases and 4 bases respectively, with 19 bases between them. Comment on this clone: Its specificity is not known.

Study findings and constraints: Blood clones associated with the tumor expanded more at 3 weeks in durable-benefit patients.

The time point denotes: pretreatment peripheral blood. PCRs each included synthetic TCR analog templates spiked in. Sequenced by immunoSEQ multiplex PCR; TCRdb stores in-frame clones only, minus some. In the table there are fewer than 65,000 clones, 87% of which are singletons. Sample: PBMCs, taken around atezolizumab (anti-PD-L1) treatment. The chain employs TRBV4-3 and TRBJ1-3; D perhaps matches TRBD1 (5 bases). This clonotype was obtained from a woman aged 60 to 75 with urothelial cancer. CDR3: CASSQDWLGAPEGNTIYF. CDR3 in DNA: TGCGCCAGCAGCCAAGATTGGTTAGGGGCCCCCGAAGGAAACACCATATATTTT.